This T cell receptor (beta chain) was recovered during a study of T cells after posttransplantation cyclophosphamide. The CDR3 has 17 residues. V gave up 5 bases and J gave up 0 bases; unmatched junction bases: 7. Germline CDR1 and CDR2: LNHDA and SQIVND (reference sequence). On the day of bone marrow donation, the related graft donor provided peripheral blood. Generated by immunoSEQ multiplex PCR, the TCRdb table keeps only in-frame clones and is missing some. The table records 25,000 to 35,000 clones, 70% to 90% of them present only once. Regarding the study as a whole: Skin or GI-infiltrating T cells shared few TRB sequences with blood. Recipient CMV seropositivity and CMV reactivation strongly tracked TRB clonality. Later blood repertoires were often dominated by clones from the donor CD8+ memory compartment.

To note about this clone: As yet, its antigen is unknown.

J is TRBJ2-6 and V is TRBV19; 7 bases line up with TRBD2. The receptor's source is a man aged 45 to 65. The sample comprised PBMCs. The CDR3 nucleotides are TGTGCCAGTAGTTCCCAGGGAGGGGCCTCTGGGGCCAACGTCCTGACTTTC. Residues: CASSSQGGASGANVLTF.